A selection of T cell receptor beta chains follows, all from one sample in a study of blood T cell repertoires in COVID-19. Here immunoSEQ multiplex PCR was the method, and the copy in TCRdb shows in-frame clones only, minus some. The sample includes 150,000 to 200,000 clones, 80% to 85% of them seen just once. The sequencing sample was made of peripheral blood. The source is an elderly woman with COVID-19, enrolled during active disease. The CDR3 runs from the conserved cysteine through the conserved F or W. The D gene is left open where the match is weak. Some rows have no size entry. The others give once, few or many, or a class for an expanded clone.

>NA|TRBJ2-3|TRBV4-1|NA
TGCGCCAGCAGCCAAGATCAGGGGCTAGGGGCAGATACGCAGTATTTT
CASSQDQGLGADTQYF
>once|TRBJ1-1|TRBV30|NA
TGTGCCTGGGGAGGGTTCGACTGGAACACTGAAGCTTTCTTT
CAWGGFDWNTEAFF
>NA|TRBJ1-2|TRBV7-9|NA
TGTGCCAGCAGCTCCCTGGACAGTAACTATGGCTACACCTTC
CASSSLDSNYGYTF
>NA|TRBJ2-6|TRBV10-1|TRBD1
TGCGCCAGCAGTGAGTCCCGGGACAGGGTAAACTCTGGGGCCAACGTCCTGACTTTC
CASSESRDRVNSGANVLTF
>NA|TRBJ2-2|TRBV5-1|TRBD2
TGCGCCAGCAGCCAGACTAGCGGGGCGGCCGGGGAGCTGTTTTTT
CASSQTSGAAGELFF
>NA|TRBJ1-4|TRBV30|TRBD1
TGTGCCTGGAGTCTCGCCTGGGCAGGGGGTGAAAAACTGTTTTTT
CAWSLAWAGGEKLFF
>NA|TRBJ2-5|TRBV5-4|NA
TGTGCCAGCAGCTTGGGGGCGGGGTACGAGACCCAGTACTTC
CASSLGAGYETQYF
>NA|TRBJ2-2|TRBV7-2|NA
TGTGCCAGCAGCCGGTCGCAGGGGGGTACCGGGGAGCTGTTTTTT
CASSRSQGGTGELFF
>few|TRBJ2-5|TRBV5-1|TRBD1
TGCGCCAGCAGCTCGACAGGGGGAGAGACCCAGTACTTC
CASSSTGGETQYF
>once|TRBJ2-1|TRBV5-1|NA
TGCGCCAGCAGCTTGGCTGGGACAACCGGTGAGCAGTTCTTC
CASSLAGTTGEQFF
>NA|TRBJ2-7|TRBV27|TRBD1
TGTGCCAGCAGTTCGGCCGGGACAGGTTACTACGAGCAGTACTTC
CASSSAGTGYYEQYF
>NA|TRBJ2-4|TRBV7-2|NA
TGTGCCAGCAGCCCGGGCGGGACCGAAAACATTCAGTACTTC
CASSPGGTENIQYF
>NA|TRBJ1-4|TRBV19|NA
TGTGCCAGTAGTCCCAGGGGAGCCGCTAATGAAAAACTGTTTTTT
CASSPRGAANEKLFF
>NA|TRBJ1-3|TRBV5-8|NA
TGTGCCAGCAGCCCACTCAAGTCTGGAAACACCATATATTTT
CASSPLKSGNTIYF
>NA|TRBJ1-6|TRBV9|NA
TGTGCCAGCAGCGAGGGGGACGGAGTTTCACCCCTCCACTTT
CASSEGDGVSPLHF